The next 21 T cell receptor beta chains were all read from a single sample in a study of regulatory T cells in long-lasting Graves disease (dated by TCRdb to the early 2020s). Library preparation used multiplex PCR. Reads for this sample came from an Illumina HiSeq 4000. iRepertoire HTBI primers and Arm-PCR amplification of CDR3 regions were used to construct TCR beta libraries. TCRdb reprocessed the public reads (quality trimming at Q25 with fastp, clone calling with MiXCR) and kept in-frame beta chains. Each entry merges the rows of one CDR3 protein and shows their most common DNA and genes. This sample comprises about 350,000 distinct CDR3 sequences, about a sixth of them detected only once. Jointly, the top ten make up around 27% of the sample. The time point label of this sample denotes: newly diagnosed GD, antithyroid drugs for less than 3 months. For both TCR sequencing and RNA sequencing, RNA was extracted from PBMCs using TRIzol.

A further study also used this sample, focusing on T cells in Graves' hyperthyroidism and ophthalmopathy.

Specimen: peripheral blood mononuclear cells (PBMCs), collected at new diagnosis, from a patient treated with antithyroid drugs. These receptors were collected from a man aged 35 to 55 with Graves disease. Donor details come from another sample of the same person, matched by shared clones.

Worth noting for this clonotype: It may be a read error: a sequence one base away is much more abundant. The genes are TRBV20-1 and TRBJ2-4; 9 nucleotides match TRBD1. Germline CDR1 and CDR2: DFQATT and SNEGSKA (reference sequence). The CDR3 consists of 15 residues. Trimming removed 5 bases from V and 13 bases from J; junction bases left unmatched: 18. The CDR3 loop reads CSAPNPGQGHNEQYF. The CDR3 bases are TGCAGTGCTCCTAACCCGGGACAGGGTCACAATGAGCAGTACTTC.

This clonotype was found many times. The J gene is TRBJ1-6, the V gene TRBV9, with a weak D call TRBD1 (6 bases). Looked up from germline, CDR1 is SGDLS and CDR2 is YYNGEE. Trimming took off 4 bases at V and 10 bases at J, with 15 bases between the two ends. The CDR3 extends over 14 amino acids. The chain's CDR3 is CASSPLGGTSPLHF. CDR3 DNA sequence: TGTGCCAGCAGCCCGCTAGGGGGGACCTCACCCCTCCACTTT.

This clonotype occurred many times. CDR3: CASSFTGGRSYGYTF. The CDR3 DNA reads as TGTGCCAGCAGTTTCACAGGGGGACGATCGTATGGCTACACCTTC. The chain employs TRBV28 and TRBJ1-2; 8 bases are shared with TRBD1. The germline CDR1 and CDR2 sequences are MDHEN and SYDVKM. The CDR3 length is 15 residues. After removal of 3 bases from V and 5 bases from J, the junction contained 8 bases not matched to a gene.

This clonotype was counted many times. This may come from a read error, since a much larger clone is one base off. The DNA of the CDR3 is TGTGCCAGCAGAGGGACATGGGATCAGCCCCAGCATTTT. Translated: CASRGTWDQPQHF. The V call is TRBV6-1, the J call TRBJ1-5; D is perhaps TRBD1 (6 bases). Germline values: CDR1 MNHNS, CDR2 SASEGT. V was trimmed by 6 bases and J by 5 bases, leaving 11 bases between them. The CDR3 runs 13 residues.

J is TRBJ1-2 and V is TRBV5-1; D perhaps matches TRBD1 (6 bases). V was shortened by 1 base and J by 4 bases, with 14 bases between the two germline ends. The germline V gene has CDR1 SGHRS and CDR2 YFSETQ. The length of the CDR3 is 15 residues. CDR3 sequence: CASSLYPQGSYGYTF. CDR3 sequence (DNA): TGCGCCAGCAGCTTGTACCCGCAGGGGAGCTATGGCTACACCTTC. Using reference TRBV5-1 and TRBJ1-2 for the parts outside the CDR3, the full variable domain is KAGVTQTPRYLIKTRGQQVTLSCSPISGHRSVSWYQQTPGQGLQFLFEYFSETQRNKGNFPGRFSGRQFSNSRSEMNVSTLELGDSALYLCASSLYPQGSYGYTFGSGTRLTVV.

The chain employs TRBV29-1 and TRBJ1-5; D is unclear. CDR1 and CDR2 from the germline V gene are SQVTM and ANQGSEA. The CDR3 covers 12 residues. V was cut by 7 bases and J by 0 bases, with 7 bases left in between. The CDR3 is CSARNSNQPQHF. The CDR3 DNA reads TGCAGCGCCCGTAATAGCAATCAGCCCCAGCATTTT.

CDR3 sequence reads: CASSLTRGAGNEQYF. Here the CDR3 DNA reads TGTGCCAGCAGCTTGACGCGGGGGGCTGGCAACGAGCAGTACTTC. This rearrangement joins TRBV11-2 to TRBJ2-7; 8 bases are shared with TRBD2. CDR3 length equals 15 residues. The ends lost 3 bases at V and 5 bases at J; junction bases unmatched: 9. Germline V CDR1 and CDR2: SGHAT, FQNNGV.

The sample holds many counts of this clonotype. The CDR3 region has the DNA TGTGCCAGCAGCTTCCCCGGTGGACCCAACATCGACGAGCAGTACTTC. Translated: CASSFPGGPNIDEQYF. J is TRBJ2-7 and V is TRBV7-9; D remains unclear. The germline V and J ends were trimmed by 3 bases and 5 bases, with 20 bases remaining between them. The CDR3 loop spans 16 amino acids. Germline V lookup: CDR1 SEHNR, CDR2 FQNEAQ (reference sequence).

The rearrangement uses TRBV30 and TRBJ1-1, with D possibly being TRBD1 (5 bases). The CDR3 totals 13 residues. The V and J ends lost 4 bases and 1 base respectively, with 10 bases between them. Germline V gene lookup returns CDR1 GTSNPN and CDR2 SVGIG (reference sequence). The CDR3 DNA follows: TGTGCCTGGAACCAAGACAGGAACACTGAAGCTTTCTTT. It yields the protein CAWNQDRNTEAFF.

This clonotype has only a few counts. Being one base from a much bigger clone, this may be a read error. V and J are TRBV20-1 and TRBJ2-7; D is ambiguous. Per the germline V gene, CDR1 is DFQATT and CDR2 is SNEGSKA (reference sequence). V was pared by 6 bases and J by 7 bases, with 22 bases between. The CDR3 extends over 14 amino acids. Here the CDR3 DNA reads TGCAGTGCCCCAGCACGACACAAAGGCAATGAGCAGTACTTC. Amino acid sequence: CSAPARHKGNEQYF.

In its sample, this clonotype was seen a few times. The CDR3 sequence: CASSKTHSGGARDTQYF. The CDR3 nucleotides are TGTGCCAGCAGCAAGACTCATAGCGGGGGGGCCCGAGATACGCAGTATTTT. V and J are TRBV7-3 and TRBJ2-3; 11 bases align to TRBD2. The CDR3 sequence is 17 residues long. The J segment lost 5 bases and the V segment lost 5 bases, leaving 12 bases of the junction unmatched. Germline assignment: CDR1 SGHTA and CDR2 FQGTGA.

V and J are TRBV20-1 and TRBJ1-1, with D unresolved. Germline CDR1 and CDR2: DFQATT and SNEGSKA (reference sequence). This CDR3 region has 14 residues. The CDR3 bases are TGCAGCATCCCACCGGGCGGGCGAAACACTGAAGCTTTCTTT. It codes for CSIPPGGRNTEAFF.

The rearrangement links TRBV7-2 to TRBJ1-6; D might be TRBD1 (5 bases). The length of the CDR3 is 15 residues. The V and J ends lost 3 bases and 7 bases respectively, with 13 bases between them. Germline lookup yields CDR1 SGHTA and CDR2 FQGNSA. CDR3 residues: CASSLGPRGNSPLHF. The CDR3 DNA sequence: TGTGCCAGCAGCTTGGGACCCCGCGGGAATTCACCCCTCCACTTT.

This clonotype was counted between two and nine times. The chain has TRBV6-2 or TRBV6-3 and TRBJ2-7, with 7 bases lining up with TRBD1. The germline CDR1 and CDR2 sequences are MNHEY and SVGEGT. The CDR3 length is 14 residues. Unmatched junction bases numbered 6, after V lost 7 bases and J lost 0 bases. This chain's CDR3 is CASTPGQSSYEQYF. CDR3 DNA: TGTGCCAGCACTCCGGGACAGAGCTCCTACGAGCAGTACTTC.

This clonotype has ten or more counts. This sequence joins TRBV2 and TRBJ2-3; 10 nucleotides agree with TRBD2. Per the germline V gene, CDR1 is SNHLY and CDR2 is FYNNEI. The length of the CDR3 is 18 residues. V dropped 2 bases and J dropped 7; count of bases not matched to a gene: 15. Here the CDR3 reads CASSESGLAGDFSNTQYF. The CDR3 DNA follows: TGTGCCAGCAGTGAATCTGGGCTAGCGGGGGACTTTTCAAATACGCAGTATTTT.

About this clonotype itself: The conserved final phenylalanine or tryptophan is absent from the CDR3, which likely points to a read error. V usage is TRBV28 and J usage is TRBJ1-1; D perhaps matches TRBD1 (6 bases). CDR1 is MDHEN, CDR2 SYDVKM, per germline. The V end was cut by 6 bases, the J end by 0 bases, with 8 bases between. The CDR3 totals 13 residues. As DNA, the CDR3 is TGTGCCAGCAGCAGGACAGTGAACACTGAAGCTTTCCTT. Translating it yields CASSRTVNTEAFL.

In this sample, this clonotype turned up a few times. The gene calls are TRBV20-1 and TRBJ1-6; D might be TRBD1 (5 bases). The V and J ends lost 1 base and 6 bases respectively, with 10 bases between them. The CDR3 covers 14 residues. Looked up from germline, CDR1 is DFQATT and CDR2 is SNEGSKA (reference sequence). CDR3 amino acids: CSARAAGPNSPLHF. The CDR3, as DNA: TGCAGTGCTAGAGCAGCAGGGCCTAATTCACCCCTCCACTTT.

At least ten counts were recorded for this clonotype. The chain joins TRBV11-1 to TRBJ2-7; 7 nucleotides line up with TRBD2. Losses at the gene ends were 0 bases for V and 6 bases for J; bases not matched to a gene: 5. The CDR3 sequence is 14 residues long. Germline V lookup: CDR1 SGHAT, CDR2 FQDESV (reference sequence). The CDR3 loop is CASSLAFIAGEQYF. The DNA for the CDR3 is TGTGCCAGCAGCTTAGCCTTCATAGCGGGCGAGCAGTACTTC.

This clonotype was recorded once. The V and J genes are TRBV3-1 and TRBJ1-1; TRBD1 matches at 8 bases. After removal of 7 bases from V and 4 bases from J, the junction contained 5 bases not matched to a gene. CDR1 and CDR2 (germline): LGHDT, YNNKEL (reference sequence). The CDR3 contains 13 residues. Here the CDR3 reads CASKDTGGTEAFF. CDR3 bases: TGTGCCAGCAAAGACACAGGGGGCACTGAAGCTTTCTTT.

This clonotype was observed many times. The chain uses TRBV28 and TRBJ2-7, with D perhaps matching TRBD1 (5 bases). CDR1 MDHEN and CDR2 SYDVKM come from the germline V gene. Deletions cut 5 bases from V and 5 bases from J, with 25 bases between. The CDR3 covers 17 residues. CDR3 sequence (DNA): TGTGCCAGCAGTCCTATAGGTGGGGCGCAGATAAGCGACGAGCAGTACTTC. Protein sequence: CASSPIGGAQISDEQYF.

This clonotype was picked up many times. The chain joins TRBV20-1 to TRBJ1-1; tentative D call: TRBD1 (6 bases). The CDR3 extends over 12 amino acids. Trimming took off 3 bases at V and 4 bases at J, with 9 bases between the two ends. Per germline, CDR1 DFQATT and CDR2 SNEGSKA (reference sequence). DNA for the CDR3: TGCAGTGCTAGGTTAGGGGGCACTGAAGCTTTCTTT. Amino acid sequence: CSARLGGTEAFF.